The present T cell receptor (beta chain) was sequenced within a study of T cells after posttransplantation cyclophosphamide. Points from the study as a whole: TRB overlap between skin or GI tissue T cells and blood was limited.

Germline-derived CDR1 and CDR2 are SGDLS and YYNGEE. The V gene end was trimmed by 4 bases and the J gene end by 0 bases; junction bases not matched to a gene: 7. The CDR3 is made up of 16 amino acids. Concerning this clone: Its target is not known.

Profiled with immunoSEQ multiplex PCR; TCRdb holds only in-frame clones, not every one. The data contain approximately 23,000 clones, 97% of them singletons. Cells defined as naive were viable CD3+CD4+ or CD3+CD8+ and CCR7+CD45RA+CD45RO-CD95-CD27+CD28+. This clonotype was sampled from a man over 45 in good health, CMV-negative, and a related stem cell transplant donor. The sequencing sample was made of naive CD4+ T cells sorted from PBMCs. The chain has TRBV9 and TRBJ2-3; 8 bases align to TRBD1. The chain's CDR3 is CASSSRGQASTDTQYF. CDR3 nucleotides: TGTGCCAGCAGCTCCCGGGGACAGGCTAGCACAGATACGCAGTATTTT.